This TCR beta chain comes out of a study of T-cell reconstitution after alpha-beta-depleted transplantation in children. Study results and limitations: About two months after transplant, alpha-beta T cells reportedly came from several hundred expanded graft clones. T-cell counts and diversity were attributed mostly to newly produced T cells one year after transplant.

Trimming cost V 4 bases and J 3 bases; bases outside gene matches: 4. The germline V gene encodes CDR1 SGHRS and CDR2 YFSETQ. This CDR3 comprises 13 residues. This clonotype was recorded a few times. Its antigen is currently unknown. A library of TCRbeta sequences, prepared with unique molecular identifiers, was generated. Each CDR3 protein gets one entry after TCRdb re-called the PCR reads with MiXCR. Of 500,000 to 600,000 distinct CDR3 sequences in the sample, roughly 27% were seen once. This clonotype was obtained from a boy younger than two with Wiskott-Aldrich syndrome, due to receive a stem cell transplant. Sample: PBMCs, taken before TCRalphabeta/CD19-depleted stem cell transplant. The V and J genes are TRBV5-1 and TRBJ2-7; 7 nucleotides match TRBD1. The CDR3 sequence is CASSPTGVYEQYF. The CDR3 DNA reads TGCGCCAGCAGCCCAACAGGGGTCTACGAGCAGTACTTC.